Each of the 26 T cell receptor beta chains below was sequenced from the same sample in a study of cytomegalovirus exposure and HLA in healthy donors. The PCR had 60 Vbeta and 13 Jbeta primers. Assay: immunoSEQ multiplex PCR; the TCRdb copy retains only in-frame clones and omits some. The sample holds 200,000 or so clones, around 80% seen once. Material for sequencing was PBMCs. The receptors derive from a man aged 30 to 39 in good health and CMV-seronegative.

The chain carries TRBV6-5 and TRBJ1-2; TRBD1 aligns across 8 bases. The CDR3 extends over 14 amino acids. Germline-derived CDR1 and CDR2 are MNHEY and SVGAGI. Trimming took 2 bases from V and 6 from J; bases not matched to a gene: 5. The CDR3 protein is CASSYLAGGHGYTF. CDR3 bases: TGTGCCAGCAGTTACCTTGCAGGGGGCCATGGCTACACCTTC.

This chain connects TRBV6-1 to TRBJ1-6, with 7 bases identical to TRBD1. J was trimmed by 6 bases and V by 8 bases; bases with no gene match: 4. The CDR3 covers 13 residues. Germline lookup yields CDR1 MNHNS and CDR2 SASEGT. CDR3 bases: TGTGCCAGCTCGACAGGGACTAATTCACCCCTCCACTTT. Protein sequence: CASSTGTNSPLHF.

This clone was observed a handful of times. The gene calls are TRBV7-2 and TRBJ1-6, with a weak D call TRBD1 (6 bases). Germline CDR1 reads SGHTA; CDR2 reads FQGNSA. V was cut by 1 base and J by 11 bases, with 12 bases left in between. The CDR3 contains 14 residues. The CDR3 nucleotides are TGTGCCAGCAGCTTAGTCCAGGGGTCGGCACCCCTCCACTTT. Translation: CASSLVQGSAPLHF.

The sample holds a few counts of this clone. CDR3 nucleotide sequence: TGTGCCAGCACCTTGACTCTCTACGAGCAGTACTTC. Amino acids: CASTLTLYEQYF. This chain connects TRBV6-1 to TRBJ2-7; D gene ambiguous. The CDR3 spans 12 residues. CDR1 and CDR2 (germline): MNHNS, SASEGT. Trimming cost V 7 bases and J 3 bases, with 10 bases left between them.

The chain joins TRBV5-4 to TRBJ2-7, with TRBD1 matching 9 bases. Looked up from germline, CDR1 is SGHNT and CDR2 is YYREEE (reference sequence). CDR3 length: 15 residues. Germline trimming cut 2 bases from V and 3 bases from J; bases unmatched to any gene: 6. The CDR3 bases are TGTGCCAGCAGCTTACCGGGACAGGGCCTCTACGAGCAGTACTTC. As protein: CASSLPGQGLYEQYF. The whole variable domain, filled in from reference TRBV5-4 and TRBJ2-7, reads ETGVTQSPTHLIKTRGQQVTLRCSSQSGHNTVSWYQQALGQGPQFIFQYYREEENGRGNFPPRFSGLQFPNYSSELNVNALELDDSALYLCASSLPGQGLYEQYFGPGTRLTVT.

The chain combines TRBV9 with TRBJ2-7; 9 nucleotides match TRBD1. V dropped 4 bases and J dropped 3; count of bases not matched to a gene: 5. CDR1 and CDR2 from the germline V gene are SGDLS and YYNGEE. This CDR3 is built from 14 residues. In DNA, the CDR3 is TGTGCCAGCAGCCTGGGACAGGGTCTCTACGAGCAGTACTTC. It encodes CASSLGQGLYEQYF.

This chain uses TRBV27 with TRBJ1-2; 7 nucleotides match TRBD1. Trimming at V came to 5 bases and at J to 5 bases, leaving 11 bases not matched to a gene. The germline CDR1 and CDR2 sequences are MNHEY and SMNVEV (reference sequence). The CDR3 covers 15 residues. The CDR3: CASSLRTGGVYGYTF. As DNA, the CDR3 is TGTGCCAGCAGTCTCAGGACAGGAGGGGTTTATGGCTACACCTTC.

The rearrangement uses TRBV7-2 and TRBJ2-3; no firm D call. Germline V gene data show CDR1 as SGHTA and CDR2 as FQGNSA. The CDR3 consists of 15 residues. The V gene lost 1 base and the J gene lost 0 bases, with 8 bases spanning the gap. For the CDR3, the DNA is TGTGCCAGCAGCTTAGGGCTGGTTAGCACAGATACGCAGTATTTT. It translates to CASSLGLVSTDTQYF.

The chain combines TRBV6-5 with TRBJ2-5; D is unclear. V lost 7 bases to trimming and J lost 4 bases, with 16 bases between them. The CDR3 contains 14 residues. Per germline, CDR1 MNHEY and CDR2 SVGAGI. The CDR3 reads CASTPTGLLETQYF. The DNA of the CDR3 is TGTGCCAGCACCCCGACGGGTTTACTAGAGACCCAGTACTTC.

V is TRBV19 and J is TRBJ1-6, with 9 bases matching TRBD1. J gave up 7 bases and V 3 bases, and 10 bases lay outside the gene matches. In germline, CDR1 is LNHDA, CDR2 SQIVND (reference sequence). This CDR3 spans 17 amino acids. This CDR3 is CASSMLRVGQGNSPLHF. The CDR3 DNA reads as TGTGCCAGTAGTATGCTGCGAGTAGGACAGGGGAATTCACCCCTCCACTTT. The full variable domain, its missing parts supplied by reference TRBV19 and TRBJ1-6, is DGGITQSPKYLFRKEGQNVTLSCEQNLNHDAMYWYRQDPGQGLRLIYYSQIVNDFQKGDIAEGYSVSREKKESFPLTVTSAQKNPTAFYLCASSMLRVGQGNSPLHFGNGTRLTVT.

A word on this clone: At one end the junction does not follow the germline gene, possibly because of a read error. The chain has TRBV7-2 and TRBJ2-6, with a possible D match to TRBD1 (6 bases). The CDR3 contains 18 residues. CDR1 is SGHTA, CDR2 FQGNSA, per germline. The CDR3 loop reads CASSLQQGIFYGASVLTF. The CDR3 nucleotides read TGTGCCAGCAGCTTACAACAGGGAATTTTTTATGGGGCCAGCGTCCTGACTTTC.

This clone occurred a few times. The chain joins TRBV5-5 to TRBJ1-4; the D gene is possibly TRBD1 (5 bases). Trimming pared 0 bases from V and 4 bases from J, leaving 10 bases between. The CDR3 consists of 15 residues. Germline lookup yields CDR1 SGHKS and CDR2 YYEKEE (reference sequence). The CDR3 loop reads CASSLVPGYNEKLFF. The CDR3, as DNA: TGTGCCAGCAGCTTGGTTCCAGGGTATAATGAAAAACTGTTTTTT.

The gene calls are TRBV7-9 and TRBJ1-3; 9 positions agree with TRBD1. Germline V CDR1 and CDR2: SEHNR, FQNEAQ (reference sequence). Trimming cost V 5 bases and J 2 bases; bases outside gene matches: 7. The CDR3 runs 16 residues. CDR3 in DNA: TGTGCCAGCAGCCCCCAGGGACAGGGAACTGGAAACACCATATATTTT. It yields the protein CASSPQGQGTGNTIYF.

The chain is built from TRBV5-1 and TRBJ1-5, with 10 bases fitting TRBD1. Germline CDR1 and CDR2: SGHRS and YFSETQ. This CDR3 is 15 amino acids long. The V segment lost 4 bases and the J segment 4 bases; nucleotides outside the gene matches: 5. The CDR3 nucleotides are TGCGCCAGCAGCCCCGGACAGGGGGTGAATCAGCCCCAGCATTTT. Translated: CASSPGQGVNQPQHF.

The J gene is TRBJ1-2, the V gene TRBV5-1; 7 bases map to TRBD1. The CDR3 is 15 residues long. Germline CDR1 and CDR2: SGHRS and YFSETQ. V trimming: 6 bases; J trimming: 4 bases; junction bases outside the gene matches: 12. CDR3 loop: CASTREGAPGYGYTF. Here the CDR3 DNA reads TGCGCCAGCACCCGGGAGGGGGCGCCGGGCTATGGCTACACCTTC.

The chain couples TRBV7-2 to TRBJ1-1; D is possibly TRBD1 (5 bases). This CDR3 has 14 amino acids. Deletions cut 7 bases from V and 7 bases from J, with 19 bases between. From germline, CDR1 is SGHTA and CDR2 FQGNSA. Here the CDR3 reads CASIPRSGVLEAFF. CDR3 DNA: TGTGCCAGCATCCCCCGATCGGGGGTACTTGAAGCTTTCTTT.

The chain links TRBV7-9 to TRBJ1-1; D call uncertain. The CDR3 covers 12 residues. Germline CDR1 and CDR2: SEHNR and FQNEAQ (reference sequence). Trimming cost V 5 bases and J 7 bases, with 11 bases left between them. CDR3 DNA sequence: TGTGCCAGCAGCCCTAGACGAAATGAAGCTTTCTTT. As protein: CASSPRRNEAFF.

The chain joins TRBV11-2 to TRBJ2-3; 12 bases fit TRBD2. Germline V lookup: CDR1 SGHAT, CDR2 FQNNGV. The CDR3 extends over 18 amino acids. Germline trimming cut 4 bases from V and 0 bases from J; bases unmatched to any gene: 8. CDR3 residues: CASSSWTSGAPSTDTQYF. For the CDR3, the DNA is TGTGCCAGCAGCTCCTGGACTAGCGGGGCCCCTAGCACAGATACGCAGTATTTT.

The chain employs TRBV4-3 and TRBJ2-5, with a possible D match to TRBD2 (5 bases). TRBJ2-7 matches the DNA end more closely, so the J call is doubtful. Germline lookup yields CDR1 LGHNA and CDR2 YSLEER. The CDR3 extends over 14 amino acids. The CDR3 DNA is TGCGCCAGCAGCAAAGCCCTAGCCTCCTACGAGCAGTACTTC. Encoded protein: CASSKALASYEQYF.

This clone was counted between two and nine times. At one end the junction does not follow the germline gene, possibly because of a read error. The V gene is TRBV20-1, the J gene TRBJ1-6; TRBD1 matches 7 bases. The germline V gene has CDR1 DFQATT and CDR2 SNEGSKA (reference sequence). This CDR3 has 10 residues. This chain's CDR3 is CSAARDSPYF. The CDR3 DNA reads as TGCAGTGCTGCCCGGGACAGCCCCTACTTT.

Only one count was recorded for this clone. The CDR3: CASSSGTGVSYEQYF. CDR3 nucleotides: TGTGCCAGCAGTTCGGGGACAGGGGTCTCCTACGAGCAGTACTTC. V and J are TRBV6-5 and TRBJ2-7; 10 bases line up with TRBD1. This CDR3 has 15 residues. The germline V gene encodes CDR1 MNHEY and CDR2 SVGAGI. Unmatched junction bases numbered 3, after V lost 4 bases and J lost 0 bases.

This clone was counted only a few times. This sequence joins TRBV5-6 and TRBJ1-1; TRBD1 matches 8 bases. The CDR3 extends over 15 amino acids. The germline CDR1 and CDR2 sequences are SGHDT and YYEEEE. The trim removed 6 bases at V and 4 bases at J, leaving 11 bases unmatched. The CDR3 loop reads CASIHRGGKGTEAFF. The DNA of the CDR3 is TGTGCCAGCATCCACAGGGGGGGTAAGGGCACTGAAGCTTTCTTT.

The gene calls are TRBV6-5 and TRBJ2-4; 9 bases agree with TRBD1. Per the germline V gene, CDR1 is MNHEY and CDR2 is SVGAGI. Trimming cost V 6 bases and J 5 bases; bases outside gene matches: 8. This CDR3 comprises 15 residues. In nucleotides, the CDR3 is TGTGCCAGCAGACTTGGGACAGGGTCCCAAAACATTCAGTACTTC. Its protein is CASRLGTGSQNIQYF.

V usage is TRBV7-3 and J usage is TRBJ2-5; TRBD2 matches 10 bases. The CDR3 is made up of 20 amino acids. From germline, CDR1 is SGHTA and CDR2 FQGTGA. Trimming took 5 bases from V and 1 from J; bases not matched to a gene: 19. The CDR3 bases are TGTGCCAGCAGCCCCCTCGACCCTCCAGCGGGGGGGCCCTTCCAAGAGACCCAGTACTTC. It yields the protein CASSPLDPPAGGPFQETQYF.

This clone was found a few times. V is TRBV7-2 and J is TRBJ1-6; D is undetermined. The CDR3 runs 14 residues. Germline loops: CDR1 SGHTA, CDR2 FQGNSA. V was clipped by 4 bases and J by 8 bases, with 12 bases between them. CDR3 sequence (DNA): TGTGCCAGCAGCTCCGGACTCCGGGATTCACCCCTCCACTTT. Amino acids: CASSSGLRDSPLHF.

The chain carries TRBV28 and TRBJ1-2; 12 bases match TRBD1. The trim removed 7 bases at V and 4 bases at J, leaving 10 bases unmatched. The V gene's germline CDR1 is MDHEN and CDR2 SYDVKM. The length of the CDR3 is 16 residues. CDR3 sequence reads: CASTSGQGASIYGYTF. DNA of the CDR3: TGTGCCAGCACTTCGGGACAGGGGGCCTCCATCTATGGCTACACCTTC.